The 22 T cell receptor beta chains listed next were all sequenced from one sample in a study of beta chain features in type 1 diabetes. Expressed TCRB transcripts got sequenced, as all isolated RNA was reverse transcribed. The protocol was immunoSEQ multiplex PCR, while the TCRdb copy is restricted to in-frame clones and leaves out a portion. The sample lists about 620,000 clones, 15% to 18% occurring once. Source material: naive CD4+ T cells from blood. The receptors stem from a man younger than 35 in good health.

This chain connects TRBV9 to TRBJ2-3; 9 bases agree with TRBD2. CDR3 length equals 12 residues. J lost 14 bases, V lost 4 bases, and 8 bases had no gene match. Germline CDR1 reads SGDLS; CDR2 reads YYNGEE. CDR3 bases: TGTGCCAGCAGCCCCCATGGGACTAGCTTGTATTTT. Amino acid sequence: CASSPHGTSLYF.

There are a few counts of this clone. This chain uses TRBV4-3 with TRBJ1-1; TRBD1 agrees at 9 bases. CDR1 LGHNA and CDR2 YSLEER come from the germline V gene. With 1 base clipped from V and 0 bases from J, the junction kept 6 bases outside the gene matches. This CDR3 is 17 amino acids long. CDR3 DNA sequence: TGCGCCAGCAGCCAAGGATGGGGGGACAGGGTGAACACTGAAGCTTTCTTT. Protein: CASSQGWGDRVNTEAFF.

The genes are TRBV4-3 and TRBJ1-5, with a weak D call TRBD1 (6 bases). CDR3 length: 15 amino acids. CDR1 is LGHNA and CDR2 is YSLEER in the germline V gene. V was shortened by 4 bases and J by 4 bases, with 14 bases between the two germline ends. This CDR3 is CASSPRGGGNQPQHF. CDR3 nucleotide sequence: TGCGCCAGCAGCCCCCGAGGGGGGGGAAATCAGCCCCAGCATTTT.

The chain joins TRBV5-4 to TRBJ2-7; 8 nucleotides align to TRBD1. Trimming took 4 bases from V and 0 from J; bases not matched to a gene: 3. The germline V gene has CDR1 SGHNT and CDR2 YYREEE (reference sequence). This CDR3 is built from 14 residues. The CDR3 spells CASSGDRSSYEQYF. The DNA of the CDR3 is TGTGCCAGCAGCGGGGACAGGAGCTCCTACGAGCAGTACTTC.

This clone came up a few times. This rearrangement joins TRBV27 to TRBJ2-5; D is unclear. Deletions cut 4 bases from V and 5 bases from J, with 17 bases between. Germline-derived CDR1 and CDR2 are MNHEY and SMNVEV (reference sequence). CDR3 size: 15 residues. CDR3 DNA sequence: TGTGCCAGCAGTTCATTAGGATTTAAGGCGGAGACCCAGTACTTC. Amino acid sequence: CASSSLGFKAETQYF.

The chain employs TRBV10-3 and TRBJ2-7, with D possibly TRBD1 on 6 matching bases. Germline CDR1 is ENHRY and CDR2 is SYGVKD. The CDR3 contains 14 residues. V was pared by 6 bases and J by 0 bases, with 12 bases between. The CDR3 region has the DNA TGTGCCATCAGGAGACAGGAAAACTCCTACGAGCAGTACTTC. As protein: CAIRRQENSYEQYF.

Here the CDR3 reads CASSQSCLLYEQYF. In nucleotides, the CDR3 is TGCGCCAGCAGTCAATCTTGCCTTTTGTACGAGCAGTACTTC. The chain uses TRBV23-1 and TRBJ2-7; D gene ambiguous. TRBV23-1 is an ORF, with its function uncertain. The germline V and J ends were trimmed by 0 bases and 4 bases, with 10 bases remaining between them. The CDR3 has 14 residues.

Here the CDR3 reads CATSRDPWDRGPSSYEQYF. CDR3 in DNA: TGTGCCACCAGCAGAGATCCCTGGGACAGGGGGCCGAGCTCCTACGAGCAGTACTTC. The rearrangement joins TRBV15 to TRBJ2-7, with 12 nucleotides matching TRBD1. V shed 0 bases and J 0 bases; nucleotides not matched to a gene: 9. CDR3 length equals 19 residues. Germline V lookup: CDR1 LNHNV, CDR2 YYDKDF (reference sequence). Full variable domain (remainder filled in from reference TRBV15 and TRBJ2-7): DAMVIQNPRYQVTQFGKPVTLSCSQTLNHNVMYWYQQKSSQAPKLLFHYYDKDFNNEADTPDNFQSRRPNTSFCFLDIRSPGLGDTAMYLCATSRDPWDRGPSSYEQYFGPGTRLTVT.

Only a few counts were recorded for this clone. The chain has TRBV5-4 and TRBJ2-7, with 8 bases fitting TRBD2. This CDR3 comprises 16 residues. CDR1 and CDR2 from the germline V gene are SGHNT and YYREEE (reference sequence). J was trimmed by 2 bases and V by 0 bases; bases with no gene match: 7. The DNA of the CDR3 is TGTGCCAGCAGCTTGGCCGGTAGCGGGGTGACCTACGAGCAGTACTTC. This translates into CASSLAGSGVTYEQYF.

The sample holds a few counts of this clone. V gene TRBV15 combines with J gene TRBJ2-2; D is uncertain. Germline lookup yields CDR1 LNHNV and CDR2 YYDKDF (reference sequence). Trimming left V 4 bases short and J 1 base short, with 10 bases between. The CDR3 is 15 residues long. DNA for the CDR3: TGTGCCACCAGCACACCGTCCCAGAACACCGGGGAGCTGTTTTTT. As protein: CATSTPSQNTGELFF.

The rearrangement uses TRBV5-6 and TRBJ2-7; D is uncertain. This CDR3 is 14 amino acids long. The germline CDR1 and CDR2 sequences are SGHDT and YYEEEE. V lost 3 bases to trimming and J lost 5 bases, with 15 bases between them. The CDR3 reads CASSSHDGWDEQYF. The CDR3 DNA follows: TGTGCCAGCAGCTCTCATGACGGATGGGACGAGCAGTACTTC.

The CDR3 region is CASSSSGGNYEQYF. In nucleotides, the CDR3 is TGTGCCAGCAGCTCGAGTGGGGGGAACTACGAGCAGTACTTC. The V gene is TRBV7-9, the J gene TRBJ2-7; TRBD2 might be the D (6 bases). The CDR3 loop spans 14 amino acids. Germline loops: CDR1 SEHNR, CDR2 FQNEAQ (reference sequence). Between the trimmed V and J ends, which lost 4 bases and 3 bases, there was a span of 13 bases. The full variable domain, completed using reference TRBV7-9 and TRBJ2-7, is DTGVSQNPRHKITKRGQNVTFRCDPISEHNRLYWYRQTLGQGPEFLTYFQNEAQLEKSRLLSDRFSAERPKGSFSTLEIQRTEQGDSAMYLCASSSSGGNYEQYFGPGTRLTVT.

The V and J genes are TRBV9 and TRBJ2-7; 8 bases map to TRBD1. J gave up 7 bases and V 3 bases, and 9 bases lay outside the gene matches. The CDR3 loop spans 14 amino acids. Looked up from germline, CDR1 is SGDLS and CDR2 is YYNGEE. In nucleotides, the CDR3 is TGTGCCAGCAGCGAAGGACAGGGCCCGAGGGAGCAGTACTTC. Translation gives CASSEGQGPREQYF. The entire variable domain, with the rest obtained from reference TRBV9 and TRBJ2-7, is as follows: DSGVTQTPKHLITATGQRVTLRCSPRSGDLSVYWYQQSLDQGLQFLIQYYNGEERAKGNILERFSAQQFPDLHSELNLSSLELGDSALYFCASSEGQGPREQYFGPGTRLTVT.

V is TRBV5-1 and J is TRBJ1-2; D is unresolved. Germline assignment: CDR1 SGHRS and CDR2 YFSETQ. Trimming shortened V by 0 bases and J by 3 bases, and 9 bases separated the two germline ends. This CDR3 contains 14 residues. This CDR3 is CASSLVADYYGYTF. The DNA of the CDR3 is TGCGCCAGCAGCTTGGTGGCAGACTACTATGGCTACACCTTC.

The chain employs TRBV6-5 and TRBJ2-3; TRBD2 agrees at 8 bases. V lost 7 bases and J lost 1; bases outside the gene matches: 4. Germline loops: CDR1 MNHEY, CDR2 SVGAGI. CDR3 length equals 14 residues. The CDR3 bases are TGTGCCAGCACTCCAGCGGGGGGCACAGATACGCAGTATTTT. It encodes CASTPAGGTDTQYF.

This clone was detected a few times. V is TRBV5-6 and J is TRBJ2-3; D is perhaps TRBD2 (5 bases). Trimming removed 2 bases at V and 6 bases at J, with 19 bases between. This CDR3 contains 16 residues. From germline, CDR1 is SGHDT and CDR2 YYEEEE. CDR3 sequence: CASSFDWRLAGDTQYF. The DNA of the CDR3 is TGTGCCAGCAGCTTTGATTGGCGGCTAGCTGGGGATACGCAGTATTTT.

A few counts support this clone. The chain combines TRBV28 with TRBJ1-2; 8 bases fit TRBD1. The germline CDR1 and CDR2 sequences are MDHEN and SYDVKM. The CDR3 consists of 14 residues. The J segment lost 7 bases and the V segment lost 5 bases, leaving 9 bases of the junction unmatched. CDR3 nucleotide sequence: TGTGCCAGCAGTGCGGACAGGGCGGCGGGTGGCTACACCTTC. This codes for CASSADRAAGGYTF.

This clone was counted ten times or more. The chain uses TRBV14 and TRBJ2-4; 8 bases match TRBD1. The V and J ends lost 3 bases and 1 base, in that order; junction bases with no gene match: 2. The germline V gene has CDR1 SGHDN and CDR2 FVKESK. The CDR3 length is 15 residues. The CDR3 loop reads CASSHRGLAKNIQYF. In nucleotides, the CDR3 is TGTGCCAGCAGCCACAGGGGGCTTGCCAAAAACATTCAGTACTTC.

Written as DNA, the CDR3 is TGTGCCGGCCGACAGGGAAACTATGGCTACACCTTC. Encoded protein: CAGRQGNYGYTF. The chain links TRBV30 to TRBJ1-2, with 7 bases that match TRBD1. V was pared by 8 bases and J by 2 bases, with 5 bases of the junction left unmatched. There are 12 residues in the CDR3. Germline CDR1 and CDR2: GTSNPN and SVGIG (reference sequence).

The J gene is TRBJ1-2, the V gene TRBV2; 9 nucleotides agree with TRBD1. Trimming removed 8 bases from V and 0 bases from J; junction bases left unmatched: 10. The length of the CDR3 is 16 residues. Germline V gives CDR1 SNHLY, CDR2 FYNNEI. CDR3: CASLQDRGSSNYGYTF. The CDR3 nucleotides are TGTGCCAGCCTCCAGGACAGGGGTTCCTCTAACTATGGCTACACCTTC.

The chain carries TRBV5-4 and TRBJ2-5; a weak D match, TRBD2 (5 bases). Germline CDR1 reads SGHNT; CDR2 reads YYREEE (reference sequence). With 4 bases removed from V and 5 bases from J, the gap between germline ends came to 12 bases. The CDR3 sequence is 13 residues long. CDR3 protein: CASSLREAETQYF. The CDR3 DNA sequence: TGTGCCAGCAGCCTCCGGGAAGCTGAGACCCAGTACTTC.

This rearrangement joins TRBV28 to TRBJ1-1; tentatively, D is TRBD1 (5 bases). From germline, CDR1 is MDHEN and CDR2 SYDVKM. The CDR3 has 15 residues. V lost 3 bases and J 4 bases, leaving 15 bases between the germline ends. This chain's CDR3 is CASSFRGQISTEAFF. Written as DNA, the CDR3 is TGTGCCAGCAGTTTCCGGGGCCAGATCTCCACTGAAGCTTTCTTT.